The source of this T cell receptor (beta chain) is a study of vaccination effects on CD4 cells after COVID-19. Sequencing used immunoSEQ multiplex PCR; TCRdb keeps in-frame clones, though not all of them. The sample lists tens of thousands of clones, 74% occurring once. V shed 1 base and J shed 7 bases, with 7 bases lying between them. Germline CDR1 is KGHSH and CDR2 is LQKENI. CDR3 size: 12 residues. Following a roughly 10-day culture, CD4+ T cells were purified. PCR-confirmed SARS-CoV-2 infection occurred in the person between March and December 2020. Vaccination of participants consisted of two doses of either the BNT162b2 or mRNA-1273 vaccine. About this clone itself: Antigen specificity is unknown.

The rearrangement links TRBV18 to TRBJ1-1; unclear D gene. The sequence was collected from a human donor who had a prior SARS-CoV-2 infection. Sequences were derived from CD4+ T cells from PBMCs cultured without peptide, sampled after COVID-19 vaccination. The CDR3 loop reads CASSPLTVEAFF. In DNA form, the CDR3 reads TGTGCCAGCTCACCACTTACAGTTGAAGCTTTCTTT.